This is a list of T cell receptor beta chains from one sample in a study of T cell responses to AZD1222 COVID-19 vaccine. Here immunoSEQ multiplex PCR was the method, and the copy in TCRdb shows in-frame clones only, minus some. The repertoire has about 120,000 clones, approximately 85% of them found once; the top ten carry around 3.9%. Material: peripheral blood, obtained on day 0 of MenACWY control vaccination. These receptors originate from an adult in good health. Each CDR3 is given with its conserved first and last residue. D genes are given only for firm matches. Clone size is not always given. Where it is, it says once, few, many or a class for expanded clones.

length: 13; size: .; V: TRBV7-3; J: TRBJ2-2; D: .; CDR3: CASGGRNTGELFF; DNA: TGTGCCAGCGGGGGGCGAAACACCGGGGAGCTGTTTTTT
length: 14; size: .; V: TRBV28; J: TRBJ2-1; D: TRBD1; CDR3: CASSFGDRVGTQFF; DNA: TGTGCCAGCAGTTTCGGGGACAGGGTAGGGACGCAGTTCTTC
length: 15; size: .; V: TRBV27; J: TRBJ2-7; D: TRBD1; CDR3: CASSSTGGTTYEQYF; DNA: TGTGCCAGCAGTTCCACAGGGGGCACAACCTACGAGCAGTACTTC
length: 14; size: .; V: TRBV11-1; J: TRBJ1-2; D: .; CDR3: CASSLGLRGDGYTF; DNA: TGTGCCAGCAGCTTAGGTCTCCGGGGGGATGGCTACACCTTC
length: 14; size: .; V: TRBV18; J: TRBJ2-1; D: TRBD1; CDR3: CASSPRTGYNEQFF; DNA: TGTGCCAGCTCACCCCGGACAGGATACAATGAGCAGTTCTTC
length: 13; size: .; V: TRBV11-2; J: TRBJ2-2; D: .; CDR3: CASSYGFAGELFF; DNA: TGTGCCAGCAGCTACGGATTTGCCGGGGAGCTGTTTTTT
length: 14; size: .; V: TRBV7-2; J: TRBJ2-3; D: .; CDR3: CASSFSPTTDTQYF; DNA: TGTGCCAGCAGCTTTTCCCCAACCACAGATACGCAGTATTTT
length: 16; size: .; V: TRBV9; J: TRBJ2-3; D: TRBD2; CDR3: CASSVAQGGVTDTQYF; DNA: TGTGCCAGCAGCGTAGCCCAGGGAGGGGTCACAGATACGCAGTATTTT
length: 14; size: once; V: TRBV18; J: TRBJ1-5; D: TRBD1; CDR3: CASSADRFNQPQHF; DNA: TGTGCCAGCTCAGCGGACAGGTTCAATCAGCCCCAGCATTTT
length: 14; size: .; V: TRBV27; J: TRBJ2-1; D: TRBD2; CDR3: CASRIGLAGNEQFF; DNA: TGTGCCAGCAGGATAGGACTAGCGGGAAATGAGCAGTTCTTC
length: 13; size: .; V: TRBV7-6; J: TRBJ1-2; D: .; CDR3: CASSSQQGSGYTF; DNA: TGTGCCAGCAGCTCACAACAGGGTTCTGGCTACACCTTC
length: 15; size: few; V: TRBV6-5; J: TRBJ1-6; D: .; CDR3: CASSYSRLINSPLHF; DNA: TGTGCCAGCAGTTACTCCAGGCTGATTAATTCACCCCTCCACTTT
length: 15; size: few; V: TRBV5-1; J: TRBJ2-3; D: .; CDR3: CASRWGSYKADTQYF; DNA: TGCGCCAGCAGGTGGGGTAGTTATAAGGCGGATACGCAGTATTTT
length: 16; size: few; V: TRBV19; J: TRBJ1-2; D: TRBD1; CDR3: CASSTAPRQGIYGYTF; DNA: TGTGCCAGTAGTACCGCCCCAAGACAGGGGATCTATGGCTACACCTTC
length: 14; size: .; V: TRBV7-3; J: TRBJ2-7; D: .; CDR3: CASSLTAGGNEQYF; DNA: TGTGCCAGCAGCTTAACGGCCGGGGGCAACGAGCAGTACTTC
length: 15; size: .; V: TRBV2; J: TRBJ2-3; D: TRBD2; CDR3: CASRSGLDVTDTQYF; DNA: TGTGCCAGCAGATCTGGACTAGACGTTACAGATACGCAGTATTTT
length: 14; size: .; V: TRBV7-2; J: TRBJ2-3; D: .; CDR3: CASSLYAAPDTQYF; DNA: TGTGCCAGCAGCTTATATGCTGCCCCAGATACGCAGTATTTT
length: 12; size: .; V: TRBV20-1; J: TRBJ1-2; D: .; CDR3: CSASLTGYGYTF; DNA: TGCAGTGCTAGTTTGACAGGCTATGGCTACACCTTC
length: 18; size: .; V: TRBV19; J: TRBJ1-2; D: TRBD1; CDR3: CASIQGGWTGPTNYGYTF; DNA: TGTGCCAGTATCCAAGGGGGATGGACAGGGCCCACTAACTATGGCTACACCTTC
length: 15; size: .; V: TRBV2; J: TRBJ2-6; D: TRBD1; CDR3: CASSETGMGANVLTF; DNA: TGTGCCAGCAGTGAGACAGGGATGGGGGCCAACGTCCTGACTTTC
length: 12; size: few; V: TRBV4-1; J: TRBJ2-7; D: .; CDR3: CASRSEGYEQYF; DNA: TGCGCCAGCAGGTCTGAAGGTTACGAGCAGTACTTC
length: 11; size: .; V: TRBV28; J: TRBJ2-7; D: .; CDR3: CASRAVHEQYF; DNA: TGTGCCAGCAGGGCGGTGCACGAGCAGTACTTC
length: 16; size: once; V: TRBV5-1; J: TRBJ1-4; D: .; CDR3: CASSLDVQFTNEKLFF; DNA: TGCGCCAGCAGCTTGGACGTACAATTCACTAATGAAAAACTGTTTTTT
length: 12; size: .; V: TRBV30; J: TRBJ1-1; D: .; CDR3: CAWSQGNTEAFF; DNA: TGTGCCTGGAGTCAAGGGAACACTGAAGCTTTCTTT
length: 14; size: .; V: TRBV11-2; J: TRBJ2-7; D: .; CDR3: CASSFTDSAYEQYF; DNA: TGTGCCAGCAGCTTTACAGACAGCGCCTACGAGCAGTACTTC
length: 16; size: .; V: TRBV6-5; J: TRBJ1-2; D: .; CDR3: CASSFSSFSRDYGYTF; DNA: TGTGCCAGCAGTTTCTCCTCGTTCAGCAGGGACTATGGCTACACCTTC
length: 16; size: once; V: TRBV18; J: TRBJ1-1; D: .; CDR3: CASSPPSGTLNTEAFF; DNA: TGTGCCAGCTCACCACCTTCCGGGACGCTGAACACTGAAGCTTTCTTT
length: 14; size: .; V: TRBV2; J: TRBJ2-5; D: .; CDR3: CASSGSRTRETQYF; DNA: TGTGCCAGCAGCGGATCTAGGACTCGAGAGACCCAGTACTTC
length: 13; size: .; V: TRBV7-9; J: TRBJ1-5; D: .; CDR3: CASSLSGFQPQHF; DNA: TGTGCCAGCAGCTTGTCGGGGTTCCAGCCCCAGCATTTT
length: 14; size: .; V: TRBV30; J: TRBJ2-3; D: .; CDR3: CAWSVLGKSDTQYF; DNA: TGTGCCTGGAGTGTCTTAGGGAAGTCAGATACGCAGTATTTT
length: 15; size: .; V: TRBV28; J: TRBJ2-5; D: .; CDR3: CASRGAGAIWETQYF; DNA: TGTGCCAGCAGAGGGGCAGGGGCTATCTGGGAGACCCAGTACTTC
length: 18; size: .; V: TRBV6-6; J: TRBJ2-1; D: TRBD2; CDR3: CASSPSLSYGGAYNEQFF; DNA: TGTGCCAGCAGTCCATCGCTCTCTTACGGGGGGGCCTACAATGAGCAGTTCTTC
length: 17; size: once; V: TRBV20-1; J: TRBJ1-1; D: TRBD1; CDR3: CSASAGQGEKMNTEAFF; DNA: TGCAGTGCTAGTGCGGGACAGGGTGAGAAGATGAACACTGAAGCTTTTTTT
length: 14; size: few; V: TRBV5-1; J: TRBJ1-4; D: .; CDR3: CASSFRVSGEKLFF; DNA: TGCGCCAGCAGCTTCAGGGTTAGTGGTGAAAAACTGTTTTTT
length: 15; size: .; V: TRBV4-3; J: TRBJ1-6; D: .; CDR3: CASSQSAGRNSPLHF; DNA: TGCGCCAGCAGCCAATCCGCAGGGAGGAATTCACCCCTCCACTTT
length: 15; size: .; V: TRBV6-5; J: TRBJ1-1; D: TRBD1; CDR3: CASSYEGALNTEAFF; DNA: TGTGCCAGCAGTTACGAGGGGGCGTTGAACACTGAAGCTTTCTTT
length: 16; size: .; V: TRBV27; J: TRBJ2-1; D: TRBD2; CDR3: CASSPGAGTFRNEQFF; DNA: TGTGCCAGCAGCCCCGGAGCGGGGACCTTTCGAAATGAGCAGTTCTTC
length: 11; size: .; V: TRBV7-9; J: TRBJ2-7; D: .; CDR3: CASSSGWEQYF; DNA: TGTGCCAGCAGCTCCGGGTGGGAGCAGTACTTC
length: 15; size: .; V: TRBV24-1; J: TRBJ1-1; D: TRBD1; CDR3: CATSDPRQGDTEAFF; DNA: TGTGCCACCAGTGATCCCAGACAGGGAGACACTGAAGCTTTCTTT
length: 12; size: .; V: TRBV18; J: TRBJ2-3; D: .; CDR3: CASSLRTDTQYF; DNA: TGTGCCAGCTCACTCCGCACAGATACGCAGTATTTT
length: 14; size: .; V: TRBV18; J: TRBJ1-6; D: .; CDR3: CASSSQNRESPLHF; DNA: TGTGCCAGCTCATCTCAGAACCGGGAATCACCCCTCCACTTT
length: 19; size: .; V: TRBV28; J: TRBJ2-1; D: TRBD2; CDR3: CASSPHGLAGGRSYNEQFF; DNA: TGTGCCAGCAGTCCACACGGACTAGCGGGGGGCCGTTCCTACAATGAGCAGTTCTTC
length: 17; size: .; V: TRBV19; J: TRBJ2-7; D: .; CDR3: CASSSNRDLTSSYEQYF; DNA: TGTGCCAGTAGTTCCAACAGGGACCTAACCTCGTCCTACGAGCAGTACTTC